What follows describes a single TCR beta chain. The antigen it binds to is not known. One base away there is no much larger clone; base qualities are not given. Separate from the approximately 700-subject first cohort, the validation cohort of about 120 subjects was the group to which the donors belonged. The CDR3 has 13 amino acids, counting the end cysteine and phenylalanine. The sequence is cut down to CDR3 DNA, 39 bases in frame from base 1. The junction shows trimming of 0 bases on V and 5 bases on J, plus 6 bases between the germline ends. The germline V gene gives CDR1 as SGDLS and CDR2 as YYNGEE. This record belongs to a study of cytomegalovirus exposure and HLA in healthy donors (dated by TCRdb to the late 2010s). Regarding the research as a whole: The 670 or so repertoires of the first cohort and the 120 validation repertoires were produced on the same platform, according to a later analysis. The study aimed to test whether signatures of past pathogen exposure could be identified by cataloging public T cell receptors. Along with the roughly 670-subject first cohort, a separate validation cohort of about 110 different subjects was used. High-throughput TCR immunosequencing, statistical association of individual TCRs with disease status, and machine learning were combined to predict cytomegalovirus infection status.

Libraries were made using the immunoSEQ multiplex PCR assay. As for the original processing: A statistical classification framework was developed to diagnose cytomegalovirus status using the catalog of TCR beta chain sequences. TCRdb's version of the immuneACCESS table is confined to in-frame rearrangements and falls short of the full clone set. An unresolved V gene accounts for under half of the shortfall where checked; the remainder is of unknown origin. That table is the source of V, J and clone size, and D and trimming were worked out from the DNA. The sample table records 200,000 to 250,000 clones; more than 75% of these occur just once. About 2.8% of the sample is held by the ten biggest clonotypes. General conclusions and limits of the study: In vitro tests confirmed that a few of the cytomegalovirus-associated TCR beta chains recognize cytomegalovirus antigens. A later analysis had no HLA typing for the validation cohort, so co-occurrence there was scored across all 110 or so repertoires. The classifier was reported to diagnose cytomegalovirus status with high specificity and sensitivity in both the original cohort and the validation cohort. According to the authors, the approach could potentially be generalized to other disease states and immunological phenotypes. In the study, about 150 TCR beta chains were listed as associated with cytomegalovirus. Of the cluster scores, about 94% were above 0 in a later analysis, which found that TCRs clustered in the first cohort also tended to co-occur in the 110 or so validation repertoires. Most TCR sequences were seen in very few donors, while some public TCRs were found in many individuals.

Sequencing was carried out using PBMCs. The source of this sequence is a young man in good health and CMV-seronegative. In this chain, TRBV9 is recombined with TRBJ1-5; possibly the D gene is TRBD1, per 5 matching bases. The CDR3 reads CASSVEQDQPQHF. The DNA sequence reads TGTGCCAGCAGCGTAGAACAGGATCAGCCCCAGCATTTT.